This T cell receptor beta chain is from a study of blood T cells in healthy people across ages. Study-wide points: Per million T cells, TCR beta diversity dropped about linearly as age rose. There were more naive CD4+ cells and higher diversity in long-lived donors than in aged donors.

Total RNA was isolated from each sample in quantities of at least 6 micrograms. A note on this clonotype: Its target is unknown.

Using a J-beta primer mix together with a sample-barcoded 5' primer, a second PCR was run for about 7 to 12 cycles. One entry per CDR3 protein results from TCRdb running MiXCR on the 5' RACE reads. The table lists about 830,000 distinct CDR3 sequences, about three fifths of them singletons, with approximately 21% in the top ten. CDR1 is ENHRY, CDR2 SYGVKD, per germline. The V and J ends lost 9 bases and 4 bases, in that order; junction bases with no gene match: 3. The CDR3 is made up of 12 amino acids. The V and J genes are TRBV10-3 and TRBJ1-5; 7 positions agree with TRBD1. The receptor's source is a man aged 25-40 years in good health. Sequenced material: blood. The CDR3 is CAIQGQNQPQHF. CDR3 DNA: TGTGCCATACAGGGACAGAATCAGCCCCAGCATTTT.